These T cell receptor beta chains were read from a single sample in a study of T-cell memory formation after mild COVID-19. TCRdb independently ran MiXCR on the 5' RACE reads; one entry per CDR3 protein. This table has 500,000 to 550,000 distinct CDR3 sequences, around 21% appearing once. The sequencing sample was made of PBMCs or a T cell subset sorted from them (not recorded which). The receptors were gathered from an adult woman who had mild COVID-19 (a few samples of this study predate the infection). Cell type and time point are not known. The CDR3 runs from the conserved cysteine through the conserved F or W. D genes are given only for firm matches. Only some rows state a clone size, as once, few, many or a class for expanded clones.

D	J	V	size	DNA	CDR3
NA	TRBJ2-1	TRBV12-3/TRBV12-4	few	TGTGCCAGCAGTCCCTCGGGGGGCGGGAGAGGGTACAATGAGCAGTTCTTC	CASSPSGGGRGYNEQFF
NA	TRBJ1-5	TRBV4-1	NA	TGCGCCAGCAGCAGGGACCCATCCGAGCCCCAGCATTTT	CASSRDPSEPQHF
NA	TRBJ2-3	TRBV20-1	NA	TGCAGTGCTAGAGGTCTCCCGGGGACAGATACGCAGTATTTT	CSARGLPGTDTQYF
TRBD2	TRBJ2-7	TRBV7-6	few	TGTGCCAGCAGCTTAGTAGGCCTAGCGGGGGGACCGAGGTTCGACGAGCAGTACTTC	CASSLVGLAGGPRFDEQYF
NA	TRBJ2-7	TRBV6-4	NA	TGTGCCAGCAAATTGGGAGCCCGTTTGGACGAGCAGTACTTC	CASKLGARLDEQYF
NA	TRBJ2-7	TRBV4-1	NA	TGCGCCAGCAGCCAAGTCGGGAACTACGAGCAGTACTTC	CASSQVGNYEQYF
NA	TRBJ1-5	TRBV20-1	many	TGCAGTGCTTCTACGGGACATCTAAATCAGCCCCAGCATTTT	CSASTGHLNQPQHF
TRBD2	TRBJ2-2	TRBV7-3	NA	TGTGCCAGCACTCACCCGGCTTTGGGAGGGCCCGGGGAGCTGTTTTTT	CASTHPALGGPGELFF
TRBD2	TRBJ2-2	TRBV7-2	NA	TGTGCCAGCAGCTTAAGTGCGGGAGCAACCACCGGGGAGCTGTTTTTT	CASSLSAGATTGELFF
NA	TRBJ2-7	TRBV28	NA	TGTGCCATCTCTGGGCGGAGCTCCTACGAGCAGTACTTC	CAISGRSSYEQYF
NA	TRBJ1-1	TRBV6-5	NA	TGTGCCAGCAGTTACCCTAACAACAGCTTGAACACTGAAGCTTTCTTT	CASSYPNNSLNTEAFF
NA	TRBJ2-2	TRBV15	many	TGTGCCACCAGCAGAGAGGGGCTTACCGGGGAGCTGTTTTTT	CATSREGLTGELFF
NA	TRBJ2-2	TRBV11-2	NA	TGTGCCAGCAGCCCCACAATCGCGAACACCGGGGAGCTGTTTTTT	CASSPTIANTGELFF
NA	TRBJ2-5	TRBV2	few	TGTGCCAGCAGTGACGATAGAGGTCGCCAAGAGACCCAGTACTTC	CASSDDRGRQETQYF